Listed here are 25 T cell receptor beta chains from one sample, sequenced in a study of blood T cell repertoires in COVID-19 (dated by TCRdb to 2019 to 2021). Library preparation employed the immunoSEQ multiplex PCR assay. Not all clones reach the TCRdb copy of this immuneACCESS table, which keeps in-frame sequences only. Checked studies attribute under half of the gap to unresolved V genes and leave the rest unexplained. The sample table holds 110,000 to 150,000 clones, of which around nine tenths were seen once. The top ten clones comprise about 10% of the sample. The sequenced sample was peripheral blood. The receptors here all came from a man aged 45-65 years with active or convalescent COVID-19.

The gene calls are TRBV6-5 and TRBJ2-4; TRBD1 agrees at 9 bases. The CDR3 spans 15 residues. Trimming cost V 0 bases and J 16 bases; bases outside gene matches: 13. CDR1 is MNHEY, CDR2 SVGAGI, per germline. CDR3 sequence (DNA): TGTGCCAGCAGTTACTCTACCGGGACAGGGAAGGTCCACTACTTC. Its translation: CASSYSTGTGKVHYF.

The chain is built from TRBV6-5 and TRBJ2-7; 9 bases align to TRBD1. Germline values: CDR1 MNHEY, CDR2 SVGAGI. The CDR3 is 12 residues long. V was clipped by 8 bases and J by 6 bases; unmatched bases: 5. As DNA, the CDR3 is TGTGCCAGCGGGGGGACAGGGCCCGAGCAGTACTTC. It translates to CASGGTGPEQYF.

V is TRBV19 and J is TRBJ2-1, with 9 bases matching TRBD1. Germline CDR1 and CDR2: LNHDA and SQIVND (reference sequence). The CDR3 sequence is 15 residues long. J lost 3 bases, V lost 7 bases, and 7 bases had no gene match. The CDR3 bases are TGTGCCAGTACCCCTCGGGACAGGGACTACAATGAGCAGTTCTTC. This encodes CASTPRDRDYNEQFF.

V gene TRBV11-2 combines with J gene TRBJ2-2; 9 positions match TRBD1. This CDR3 contains 13 residues. Germline V gene lookup returns CDR1 SGHAT and CDR2 FQNNGV. Trimming at V came to 6 bases and at J to 6 bases, leaving 2 bases not matched to a gene. The CDR3 bases are TGTGCCAGCAGATGGACAGGGGCCGGGGAGCTGTTTTTT. Its translation is CASRWTGAGELFF. The variable domain in full, with the rest retrieved from reference TRBV11-2 and TRBJ2-2, is EAGVAQSPRYKIIEKRQSVAFWCNPISGHATLYWYQQILGQGPKLLIQFQNNGVVDDSQLPKDRFSAERLKGVDSTLKIQPAKLEDSAVYLCASRWTGAGELFFGEGSRLTVL.

The chain uses TRBV7-9 and TRBJ2-7; no reliable D call. This CDR3 comprises 12 residues. Germline V gene sequence: CDR1 SEHNR, CDR2 FQNEAQ (reference sequence). Between the trimmed V and J ends, which lost 3 bases and 1 base, there was a span of 4 bases. The CDR3 nucleotides are TGTGCCAGCAGCTTTTCGTCCTACGAGCAGTACTTC. This codes for CASSFSSYEQYF.

The rearrangement joins TRBV4-1 to TRBJ2-7, with 13 bases identical to TRBD2. Per germline, CDR1 MGHRA and CDR2 YSYEKL. This CDR3 is 16 amino acids long. The J segment lost 2 bases and the V segment lost 1 base, leaving 2 bases of the junction unmatched. The CDR3 protein is CASSQAGTSGTYEQYF. The CDR3 DNA reads TGCGCCAGCAGCCAAGCCGGGACTAGCGGGACCTACGAGCAGTACTTC.

V usage is TRBV7-2 and J usage is TRBJ2-7; 11 nucleotides align to TRBD1. This CDR3 contains 15 residues. Trimming removed 5 bases from V and 2 bases from J; junction bases left unmatched: 5. CDR1 is SGHTA, CDR2 FQGNSA, per germline. The CDR3 is CASSAPGQGAYEQYF. The CDR3 nucleotides are TGTGCCAGCAGCGCCCCGGGACAGGGGGCCTACGAGCAGTACTTC.

The sample holds one count of this clone. This rearrangement joins TRBV6-5 to TRBJ2-1; 8 nucleotides agree with TRBD1. Germline CDR1 MNHEY, CDR2 SVGAGI. The length of the CDR3 is 12 residues. V shed 7 bases, J shed 15 bases, and the junction held 11 bases outside the gene matches. CDR3 loop: CASKGNRGVVFF. The DNA of the CDR3 is TGTGCCAGCAAAGGGAACAGGGGGGTGGTGTTCTTC.

The J gene is TRBJ2-2, the V gene TRBV3-1 (or the pseudogene TRBV3-2), with a weak D call TRBD1 (5 bases). The V end was cut by 0 bases, the J end by 5 bases, with 19 bases between. Germline V gene lookup returns CDR1 LGHDT and CDR2 YNNKEL (reference sequence). The CDR3 consists of 18 residues. The CDR3 DNA reads TGTGCCAGCAGCCAAGATCCCCCAGGGCCCACCTTAACCGGGGAGCTGTTTTTT. Its translation is CASSQDPPGPTLTGELFF.

This chain connects TRBV27 to TRBJ1-5, with D perhaps matching TRBD1 (6 bases). Germline assignment: CDR1 MNHEY and CDR2 SMNVEV (reference sequence). Trimming took 4 bases from V and 7 from J, leaving 8 bases between them. The CDR3 is made up of 12 amino acids. CDR3 nucleotides: TGTGCCAGCAGTTCAACAGGGCAGCCCCAGCATTTT. It codes for CASSSTGQPQHF.

A remark on this clone: The junction does not match germline at one end; this may be a read error. Here the CDR3 DNA reads TGTGCTAGCAGCCTTGGGACAGGGATACCCACCGGGGAGCTGTTTTTT. It encodes CASSLGTGIPTGELFF. The rearrangement uses TRBV7-7 and TRBJ2-2, with 9 bases identical to TRBD1. Germline V gene data show CDR1 as SSHAT and CDR2 as FNYEAQ (reference sequence). This CDR3 is 16 amino acids long.

The V and J genes are TRBV6-5 and TRBJ1-3, with D tentatively TRBD1 (5 bases). The CDR3 is made up of 14 amino acids. Looked up from germline, CDR1 is MNHEY and CDR2 is SVGAGI. The germline V and J ends were trimmed by 2 bases and 2 bases, with 7 bases remaining between them. The CDR3 nucleotides are TGTGCCAGCAGTTACGGGGCGGCTGGAAACACCATATATTTT. Translated, it gives CASSYGAAGNTIYF.

This sequence joins TRBV7-9 and TRBJ1-4, with D possibly matching TRBD1 (5 bases). Germline V lookup: CDR1 SEHNR, CDR2 FQNEAQ (reference sequence). The CDR3 covers 15 residues. Trimming removed 5 bases from V and 7 bases from J, with 17 bases in between. The CDR3 region is CASSPQGFAGEKLFF. The DNA for the CDR3 is TGTGCCAGCAGCCCCCAGGGATTTGCAGGTGAAAAACTGTTTTTT.

This chain connects TRBV19 to TRBJ2-7, with D perhaps matching TRBD1 (6 bases). Germline values: CDR1 LNHDA, CDR2 SQIVND (reference sequence). The CDR3 is 13 residues long. V shed 7 bases and J shed 1 base, with 11 bases lying between them. The CDR3 DNA is TGTGCCAGTACCCCCGGACAGTCCTACGAGCAGTACTTC. Translation gives CASTPGQSYEQYF.

The V call is TRBV3-1 (or the pseudogene TRBV3-2), the J call TRBJ2-7, with D hard to call. The V gene's germline CDR1 is LGHDT and CDR2 YNNKEL (reference sequence). This CDR3 is built from 14 residues. V gave up 4 bases and J gave up 2 bases, with 12 bases separating them. The CDR3 here is CASSPSGPPYEQYF. In nucleotides, the CDR3 is TGTGCCAGCAGCCCATCTGGCCCTCCCTACGAGCAGTACTTC.

The genes are TRBV19 and TRBJ2-6; TRBD2 agrees at 8 bases. With V trimmed by 6 bases and J by 0 bases, 13 bases remained unmatched. Per the germline V gene, CDR1 is LNHDA and CDR2 is SQIVND (reference sequence). This CDR3 has 19 residues. DNA of the CDR3: TGTGCCAGTAGCCCCGGCGGGGGGACGGTAAGCTCTGGGGCCAACGTCCTGACTTTC. It specifies CASSPGGGTVSSGANVLTF. The variable domain in full, completed from reference TRBV19 and TRBJ2-6, reads DGGITQSPKYLFRKEGQNVTLSCEQNLNHDAMYWYRQDPGQGLRLIYYSQIVNDFQKGDIAEGYSVSREKKESFPLTVTSAQKNPTAFYLCASSPGGGTVSSGANVLTFGAGSRLTVL.

The V gene is TRBV4-2, the J gene TRBJ1-5, with 12 nucleotides matching TRBD1. V trimming: 3 bases; J trimming: 6 bases; junction bases outside the gene matches: 3. This CDR3 has 15 residues. The germline CDR1 and CDR2 sequences are LGHNA and YNFKEQ. The CDR3 DNA follows: TGTGCCAGCAGCCAGGGACAGGGGGCATTTCAGCCCCAGCATTTT. As protein: CASSQGQGAFQPQHF.

Remarks on this clone: An end of the junction does not agree with germline; a read error may underlie this. The chain recombines TRBV30 with TRBJ2-1; possible D gene TRBD1, 6 bases. CDR3 size: 13 residues. CDR1 is GTSNPN and CDR2 is SVGIG in the germline V gene (reference sequence). This CDR3 is CAWGVLQGGEQFF. CDR3 coding DNA: TGTGCCTGGGGTGTTCTACAGGGTGGTGAGCAGTTCTTC.

This clone is a singleton in its sample. The V gene is TRBV24-1, the J gene TRBJ1-2, with 8 bases lining up with TRBD1. The V gene's germline CDR1 is KGHDR and CDR2 SFDVKD. Trimming took 5 bases from V and 6 from J; bases not matched to a gene: 7. This CDR3 is 14 amino acids long. This CDR3 reads CATSGVDRENGYTF. The CDR3 nucleotides are TGTGCCACCAGTGGTGTGGACAGGGAAAATGGCTACACCTTC.

This clone was observed a few times. The chain joins TRBV6-2 or TRBV6-3 to TRBJ1-6, with TRBD1 matching over 9 bases. The CDR3 covers 13 residues. The germline gives CDR1 MNHEY, CDR2 SVGEGT. Trimming took 6 bases from V and 7 from J; bases not matched to a gene: 1. CDR3 amino acids: CASSGQGNSPLHF. CDR3 DNA sequence: TGTGCCAGCAGCGGACAGGGGAATTCACCCCTCCACTTT.

The V gene is TRBV18, the J gene TRBJ2-1, with a tentative D call TRBD2 (5 bases). V was cut by 4 bases and J by 9 bases, with 13 bases left in between. CDR3 length equals 13 residues. The germline V gene has CDR1 KGHSH and CDR2 LQKENI. The CDR3 coding sequence is TGTGCCAGCTCACTGGGAGAGGGCTTTGAGCAGTTCTTC. Translation gives CASSLGEGFEQFF.

This chain uses TRBV6-5 with TRBJ1-2, with 7 nucleotides matching TRBD1. CDR1 and CDR2 (germline): MNHEY, SVGAGI. CDR3 length equals 14 residues. The J segment lost 4 bases and the V segment lost 2 bases, leaving 4 bases of the junction unmatched. The CDR3 spells CASSYQAGGYGYTF. CDR3 DNA sequence: TGTGCCAGCAGTTACCAGGCAGGGGGCTATGGCTACACCTTC.

V is TRBV5-4 and J is TRBJ1-4; 8 positions agree with TRBD1. This CDR3 has 15 residues. V dropped 4 bases and J dropped 7; count of bases not matched to a gene: 9. From germline, CDR1 is SGHNT and CDR2 YYREEE (reference sequence). As DNA, the CDR3 is TGTGCCAGCAGCCAAAGACAGGGGAGTGGTGAAAAACTGTTTTTT. As protein: CASSQRQGSGEKLFF.

The chain recombines TRBV5-1 with TRBJ1-1, with TRBD1 as a possible D gene (6 bases). In germline, CDR1 is SGHRS, CDR2 YFSETQ. The ends were cut back, 5 bases at V and 5 bases at J, with 16 bases in the middle. The CDR3 has 14 amino acids. The CDR3 region has the DNA TGCGCCAGCAGTCCGGGTGGGGGGGCTACTGAAGCTTTCTTT. Translation: CASSPGGGATEAFF.

This clone turned up a few times. The chain couples TRBV4-2 to TRBJ2-2; a weak D match, TRBD2 (5 bases). The germline V gene encodes CDR1 LGHNA and CDR2 YNFKEQ. The CDR3 runs to 15 residues. V lost 0 bases to trimming and J lost 5 bases, with 10 bases between them. The DNA for the CDR3 is TGTGCCAGCAGCCAAGAAGCAGCGGCTACCGGGGAGCTGTTTTTT. Translated: CASSQEAAATGELFF.